A single sample gave rise to the 24 T cell receptor beta chains below, sequenced in a study of T cell responses to AZD1222 COVID-19 vaccine. Here immunoSEQ multiplex PCR was the method, and the copy in TCRdb shows in-frame clones only, minus some. The profile covers 150,000 to 200,000 clones, with approximately 87% appearing a single time and 2.5% to 3% taken by the ten largest. This specimen consisted of peripheral blood, obtained on day 0 of MenACWY control vaccination. The origin of the receptors is an adult in good health.

The chain uses TRBV30 and TRBJ2-5; tentative D call: TRBD2 (6 bases). V lost 5 bases and J 4 bases, leaving 11 bases between the germline ends. The CDR3 runs to 12 residues. Germline V lookup: CDR1 GTSNPN, CDR2 SVGIG (reference sequence). CDR3 DNA sequence: TGTGCCTGGGCCATTAGCGGAGAGACCCAGTACTTC. Translated, it gives CAWAISGETQYF.

The chain joins TRBV3-1 (or the pseudogene TRBV3-2) to TRBJ2-2, with 7 bases identical to TRBD1. Germline V gives CDR1 LGHDT, CDR2 YNNKEL (reference sequence). V lost 3 bases and J lost 9; bases outside the gene matches: 10. The CDR3 is made up of 15 amino acids. This CDR3 is CASSHPGTDPRELFF. The CDR3 nucleotides are TGTGCCAGCAGCCACCCCGGGACAGACCCCCGGGAGCTGTTTTTT.

V gene TRBV9 combines with J gene TRBJ2-3; 8 bases line up with TRBD1. V gave up 3 bases and J gave up 1 base; unmatched junction bases: 1. CDR3 size: 14 residues. Germline V gives CDR1 SGDLS, CDR2 YYNGEE. The CDR3 region has the DNA TGTGCCAGCAGCGCGGGACAGGGCACAGATACGCAGTATTTT. It codes for CASSAGQGTDTQYF.

The rearrangement uses TRBV7-9 and TRBJ2-7, with 13 bases aligning to TRBD2. The CDR3 contains 17 residues. Germline V gene data show CDR1 as SEHNR and CDR2 as FQNEAQ (reference sequence). The V and J ends lost 6 bases and 5 bases, in that order; junction bases with no gene match: 13. The CDR3 region is CASSKILTSGRLDEQYF. In DNA, the CDR3 is TGTGCCAGCAGTAAAATACTGACTAGCGGGAGGCTCGACGAGCAGTACTTC.

The V call is TRBV2, the J call TRBJ1-3; a weak D match, TRBD1 (5 bases). Germline CDR1 is SNHLY and CDR2 is FYNNEI. Trimming stripped 8 bases from V and 0 bases from J, with 11 bases between. This CDR3 region has 14 residues. DNA for the CDR3: TGTGCCAGCGGGAGGGGATCCTCTGGAAACACCATATATTTT. This sequence encodes CASGRGSSGNTIYF.

The V call is TRBV7-8, the J call TRBJ1-1; D perhaps matches TRBD1 (6 bases). The CDR3 is 17 amino acids. V lost 0 bases, J lost 4 bases, and 18 bases lay in between. In germline, CDR1 is SGHVS, CDR2 FQNEAQ. The CDR3 DNA follows: TGTGCCAGCAGCTTAGCCCCCTGGGGGGCCGCGGCCACTGAAGCTTTCTTT. It is translated as CASSLAPWGAAATEAFF.

CDR3 sequence: CATSRAEWPQHF. The CDR3 nucleotides are TGTGCCACCAGCAGGGCCGAGTGGCCCCAGCATTTT. The rearrangement uses TRBV15 and TRBJ1-5, with unresolved D. This CDR3 spans 12 amino acids. The V and J ends lost 3 bases and 9 bases respectively, with 9 bases between them. The germline gives CDR1 LNHNV, CDR2 YYDKDF (reference sequence). The full variable domain, rest sourced from reference TRBV15 and TRBJ1-5, is DAMVIQNPRYQVTQFGKPVTLSCSQTLNHNVMYWYQQKSSQAPKLLFHYYDKDFNNEADTPDNFQSRRPNTSFCFLDIRSPGLGDTAMYLCATSRAEWPQHFGDGTRLSIL.

The chain is built from TRBV10-3 and TRBJ1-4; D is unclear. Per germline, CDR1 ENHRY and CDR2 SYGVKD. V gave up 6 bases and J gave up 0 bases, with 8 bases separating them. This CDR3 is built from 14 residues. In DNA form, the CDR3 reads TGTGCCATCAGGGACGGCTCAACTAATGAAAAACTGTTTTTT. This codes for CAIRDGSTNEKLFF.

The chain recombines TRBV6-1 with TRBJ1-1; D remains unclear. V was pared by 2 bases and J by 5 bases, with 15 bases between. The CDR3 loop spans 15 amino acids. Looked up from germline, CDR1 is MNHNS and CDR2 is SASEGT. The CDR3, as DNA: TGTGCCAGCAGTGAACGAGAGTATGTGATTACTGAAGCTTTCTTT. Its translation: CASSEREYVITEAFF.

This sequence joins TRBV2 and TRBJ1-6, with D unresolved. Trimming pared 4 bases from V and 16 bases from J, leaving 8 bases between. The CDR3 extends over 10 amino acids. The germline gives CDR1 SNHLY, CDR2 FYNNEI. CDR3 in amino acids: CASSVSGLHF. The CDR3 region has the DNA TGTGCCAGCAGTGTTTCGGGACTCCACTTT.

The chain combines TRBV21-1 with TRBJ1-3; TRBD1 reflects the table's D call only, with no check against the DNA. TRBV21-1 is classified as a pseudogene. The length of the CDR3 is 17 residues. The CDR3 reads CASSEGLRDKWGNTIYF. Written as DNA, the CDR3 is TGTGCCAGCAGCGAAGGGCTCCGGGACAAATGGGGAAACACCATATATTTT.

As regards this clone: Its ends do not fully match the called genes, so a read error is possible. The chain is built from TRBV10-3 and TRBJ1-3, with a tentative D call TRBD1 (5 bases). Germline V CDR1 and CDR2: ENHRY, SYGVKD. This CDR3 comprises 13 residues. CDR3 protein: CATTDTAGDTIYF. CDR3 nucleotide sequence: TGTGCCACCACGGACACGGCTGGAGACACCATATATTTT.

The CDR3 DNA reads TGTGCCAGCAGTGGGACAGGGGGTTGGACTGAAGCTTTCTTT. This translates into CASSGTGGWTEAFF. The rearrangement joins TRBV2 to TRBJ1-1, with 10 bases lining up with TRBD1. This CDR3 is built from 14 residues. The J segment lost 5 bases and the V segment lost 4 bases, leaving 4 bases of the junction unmatched. The germline gives CDR1 SNHLY, CDR2 FYNNEI.

The chain uses TRBV28 and TRBJ1-2; TRBD1 agrees at 9 bases. Germline-derived CDR1 and CDR2 are MDHEN and SYDVKM. The CDR3 contains 15 residues. With 1 base clipped from V and 8 bases from J, the junction kept 8 bases outside the gene matches. CDR3 sequence reads: CASSLYRGTGIGYTF. CDR3 DNA sequence: TGTGCCAGCAGTTTATACCGCGGGACAGGGATAGGCTACACCTTC.

The chain recombines TRBV2 with TRBJ1-5; no reliable D call. Trimming took 0 bases from V and 4 from J, leaving 7 bases between them. Germline CDR1 is SNHLY and CDR2 is FYNNEI. The CDR3 runs 14 residues. The CDR3 reads CASSEAFRNQPQHF. The CDR3 DNA is TGTGCCAGCAGTGAAGCTTTCCGAAATCAGCCCCAGCATTTT.

The gene calls are TRBV4-2 and TRBJ2-6, with D possibly TRBD2 on 5 matching bases. Per the germline V gene, CDR1 is LGHNA and CDR2 is YNFKEQ. This CDR3 comprises 16 residues. Trimming pared 0 bases from V and 4 bases from J, leaving 10 bases between. The CDR3 here is CASSQEDFSGANVLTF. CDR3 in DNA: TGTGCCAGCAGCCAAGAGGACTTCTCCGGGGCCAACGTCCTGACTTTC.

The genes are TRBV15 and TRBJ1-4; 8 bases are shared with TRBD1. J was trimmed by 7 bases and V by 1 base; bases with no gene match: 8. Germline V CDR1 and CDR2: LNHNV, YYDKDF (reference sequence). The CDR3 has 16 residues. As DNA, the CDR3 is TGTGCCACCAGCAGAGGAGACAGGGGTATTATTGAAAAACTGTTTTTT. Its translation is CATSRGDRGIIEKLFF.

J is TRBJ2-7 and V is TRBV21-1; the D segment call TRBD1 is taken from the table without a DNA check. TRBV21-1 is a pseudogene. The CDR3 loop spans 15 amino acids. CDR3 in DNA: TGTGCGCCAGCAGCCCGGACAGGGGTCTCCTACGAGCAGTACTTC. It translates to CAPAARTGVSYEQYF.

The chain couples TRBV5-4 to TRBJ2-2; D gene unclear. This CDR3 has 15 amino acids. Germline-derived CDR1 and CDR2 are SGHNT and YYREEE (reference sequence). Between the trimmed V and J ends, which lost 0 bases and 4 bases, there was a span of 10 bases. CDR3 amino acids: CASSLAARITGELFF. The DNA of the CDR3 is TGTGCCAGCAGCTTGGCCGCCAGAATCACCGGGGAGCTGTTTTTT.

Only a few counts were recorded for this clone. The rearrangement links TRBV7-2 to TRBJ2-7; the D gene is possibly TRBD1 (6 bases). The germline gives CDR1 SGHTA, CDR2 FQGNSA. This CDR3 has 14 amino acids. Between the trimmed V and J ends, which lost 5 bases and 4 bases, there was a span of 15 bases. The DNA for the CDR3 is TGTGCCAGCAGCCTCTTCGGGACAACATACGAGCAGTACTTC. This encodes CASSLFGTTYEQYF.

The chain couples TRBV7-6 to TRBJ2-1, with 8 bases matching TRBD1. Per the germline V gene, CDR1 is SGHVS and CDR2 is FNYEAQ. The CDR3 contains 14 residues. V shed 4 bases, J shed 7 bases, and the junction held 6 bases outside the gene matches. CDR3 loop: CASSSGGSWNEQFF. The DNA of the CDR3 is TGTGCCAGCAGCTCAGGGGGCTCATGGAATGAGCAGTTCTTC.

The V and J genes are TRBV11-2 and TRBJ2-1, with D possibly being TRBD1 or TRBD2 (6 bases each). Germline CDR1 is SGHAT and CDR2 is FQNNGV. Trimming took 5 bases from V and 8 from J, leaving 19 bases between them. The CDR3 sequence is 15 residues long. DNA of the CDR3: TGTGCCAGCAGCCAGGGGCAGGGGAGGATCGATGAGCAGTTCTTC. It specifies CASSQGQGRIDEQFF.

This clone was seen only a few times. V gene TRBV6-2 or TRBV6-3 combines with J gene TRBJ1-1; 8 positions match TRBD1. CDR3 length: 12 residues. CDR1 is MNHEY and CDR2 is SVGEGT in the germline V gene. After removal of 5 bases from V and 10 bases from J, the junction contained 6 bases not matched to a gene. In DNA, the CDR3 is TGTGCCAGCAGTGGGACAGGAGCAGTAGCTTTCTTT. It codes for CASSGTGAVAFF.

The chain couples TRBV30 to TRBJ1-4; tentative D call: TRBD1 (5 bases). Per germline, CDR1 GTSNPN and CDR2 SVGIG (reference sequence). V lost 2 bases to trimming and J lost 7 bases, with 5 bases between them. CDR3 length: 11 amino acids. In DNA form, the CDR3 reads TGTGCCTGGAGTACAGGTGAAAAACTGTTTTTT. Protein product: CAWSTGEKLFF.